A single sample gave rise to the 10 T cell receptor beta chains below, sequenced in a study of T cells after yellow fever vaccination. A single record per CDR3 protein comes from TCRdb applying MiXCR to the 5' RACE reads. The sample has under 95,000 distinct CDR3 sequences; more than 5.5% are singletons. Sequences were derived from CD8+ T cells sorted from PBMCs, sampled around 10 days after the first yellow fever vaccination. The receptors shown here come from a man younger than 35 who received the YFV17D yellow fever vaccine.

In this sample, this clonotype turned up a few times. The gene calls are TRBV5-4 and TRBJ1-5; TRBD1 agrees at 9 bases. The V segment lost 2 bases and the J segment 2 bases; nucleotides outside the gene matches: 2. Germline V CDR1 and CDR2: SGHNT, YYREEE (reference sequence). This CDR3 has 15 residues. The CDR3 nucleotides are TGTGCCAGCAGCTTCACAGGGGGCGGCAATCAGCCCCAGCATTTT. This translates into CASSFTGGGNQPQHF.

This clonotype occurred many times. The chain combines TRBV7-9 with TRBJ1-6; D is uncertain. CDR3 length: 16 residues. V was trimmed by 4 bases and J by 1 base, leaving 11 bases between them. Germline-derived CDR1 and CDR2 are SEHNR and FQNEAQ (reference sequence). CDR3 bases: TGTGCCAGCAGCTCAGGTCAGACGTCCTATAATTCACCCCTCCACTTT. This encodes CASSSGQTSYNSPLHF.

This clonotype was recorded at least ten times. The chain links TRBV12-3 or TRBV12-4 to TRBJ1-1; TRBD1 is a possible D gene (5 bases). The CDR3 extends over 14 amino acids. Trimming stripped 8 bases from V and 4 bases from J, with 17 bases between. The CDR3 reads CASSYGAQSTEAFF. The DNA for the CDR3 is TGTGCCAGCTCCTATGGGGCCCAATCCACTGAAGCTTTCTTT.

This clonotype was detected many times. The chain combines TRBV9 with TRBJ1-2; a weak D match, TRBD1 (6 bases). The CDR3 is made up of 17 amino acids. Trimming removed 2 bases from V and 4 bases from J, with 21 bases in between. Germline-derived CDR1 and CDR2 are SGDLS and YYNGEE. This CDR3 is CASSVDPTQGSVYGYTF. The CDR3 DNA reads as TGTGCCAGCAGCGTGGACCCAACTCAGGGGTCGGTCTATGGCTACACCTTC.

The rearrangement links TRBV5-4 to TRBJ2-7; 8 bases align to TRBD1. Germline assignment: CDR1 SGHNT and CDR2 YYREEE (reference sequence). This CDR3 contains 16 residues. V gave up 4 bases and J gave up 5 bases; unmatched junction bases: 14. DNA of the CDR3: TGTGCCAGCAGCCACACCGACAGGGGTCTGTCCGACGAGCAGTACGTC. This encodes CASSHTDRGLSDEQYV.

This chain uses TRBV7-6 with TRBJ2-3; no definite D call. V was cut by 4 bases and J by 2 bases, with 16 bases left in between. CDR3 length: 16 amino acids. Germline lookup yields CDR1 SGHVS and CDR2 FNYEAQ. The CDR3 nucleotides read TGTGCCAGCAGCTCACCGACACTTGCCTCCACAGATACGCAGTATTTT. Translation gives CASSSPTLASTDTQYF.

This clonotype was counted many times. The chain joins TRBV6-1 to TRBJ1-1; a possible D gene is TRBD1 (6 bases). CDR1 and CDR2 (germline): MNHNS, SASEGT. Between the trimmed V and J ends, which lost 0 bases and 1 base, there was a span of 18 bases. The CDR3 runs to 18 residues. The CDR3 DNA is TGTGCCAGCAGTGAAGCGGGAAGAGGTCAGGGGTCGAACACTGAAGCTTTCTTT. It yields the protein CASSEAGRGQGSNTEAFF.

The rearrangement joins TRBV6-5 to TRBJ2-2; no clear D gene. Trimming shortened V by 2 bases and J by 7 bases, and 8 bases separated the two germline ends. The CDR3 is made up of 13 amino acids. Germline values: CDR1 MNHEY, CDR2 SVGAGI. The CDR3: CASSYALGGELFF. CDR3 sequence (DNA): TGTGCCAGCAGTTACGCCCTCGGCGGGGAGCTGTTTTTT.

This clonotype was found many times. The CDR3 DNA reads TGCAGCGTTGAGGCCACCGGGGAGCTGTTTTTT. Its translation is CSVEATGELFF. This rearrangement joins TRBV29-1 to TRBJ2-2; no reliable D call. CDR3 size: 11 residues. Germline-derived CDR1 and CDR2 are SQVTM and ANQGSEA. V was pared by 3 bases and J by 4 bases, with 3 bases between.

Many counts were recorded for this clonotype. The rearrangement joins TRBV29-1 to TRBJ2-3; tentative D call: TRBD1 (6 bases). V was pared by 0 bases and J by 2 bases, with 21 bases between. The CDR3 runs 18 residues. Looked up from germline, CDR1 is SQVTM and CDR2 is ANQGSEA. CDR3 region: CSVEDRVDSLLSTDTQYF. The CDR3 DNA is TGCAGCGTTGAAGATCGGGTGGACAGTTTACTTTCCACAGATACGCAGTATTTT.